This entry features one TCR beta chain sequence. It lacks a known antigen. No per-base quality is available; no much larger clone lies one base away. The immunoSEQ Assay, a bias-controlled multiplex PCR, was used to amplify TCRbeta CDR3 regions from genomic DNA. Processing in the source paper ran as follows. Nucleated cell counts per sample were estimated from amplification of reference gene primers within the assay. To quantify the absolute abundance of each unique TCRbeta CDR3 rearrangement, sequence reads were collapsed and filtered. For each sample, productive Simpson clonality was calculated by taking the square root of Simpson's diversity index across productive rearrangements. TCRdb obtained this table from immuneACCESS and retained in-frame rearrangements with V and J assigned. These tables miss some clones; where compared with another copy, unresolved V genes account for less than half of the shortfall, and the remainder is unexplained. The V and J calls and clone size were taken over from that table, and D and trimming were inferred from the DNA. In this sample the table shows some 200,000 clones, approximately 90% of which occur a single time. 20% to 25% of the sample lies in the top ten.

Measured from the cysteine to the phenylalanine, the CDR3 is 15 residues long. Kept here is only the CDR3 DNA, which spans 45 bases and is read in frame from base 1. The germline V gene sets CDR1 to SGHNT and CDR2 to YENEEA. Compared with germline, V lacks 1 base and J lacks 3 bases; bases without a gene match: 3. These data originate in a study of blood T cell repertoires in COVID-19 (dated by TCRdb to the early 2020s). In terms of the full investigation: The collaborator samples originated in the United States, Italy and Spain and spanned the acute and convalescent phases of COVID-19. The material from the prospective study consisted of cDNA or gDNA derived from T cells, B-cell-depleted T cells, or PBMCs. The dataset comprised deeply sampled blood TCRbeta repertoires from subjects exposed to, actively infected with, or recovered from COVID-19. A freely available public database, intended as a resource for researchers studying the immune response to SARS-CoV-2, is where the repertoires were released. Samples came from the ongoing ImmuneRACE study (first 160 participants) plus 1,254 subjects from 6 global collaborators. Sample metadata almost always included a de-identified subject ID, COVID-19 status, age in years and sex. Where HLA class I and class II types were available, the types were taken from metadata supplied by the sample provider, not from assay-based typing.

Points the paper makes about the study in general: The amount of clinical and demographic metadata varied by source and participant and was provided uncurated.

Collaborating institutions collected whole blood in K2EDTA tubes following their own protocols. For TCRbeta analysis, collaborators shipped samples in one of three forms: frozen whole blood, isolated PBMCs, or DNA extracted from either of those sample types. This clonotype was obtained from a man aged 55 to 70 with active or convalescent COVID-19. The specimen was peripheral blood. The V and J genes are TRBV11-3 and TRBJ2-3, and TRBD2 matches 8 of the central bases. The DNA sequence is as follows: TGTGCCAGCAGCTTAGGTTCGGGGGGGACAGATACGCAGTATTTT. Translated, it gives CASSLGSGGTDTQYF. When the CDR3 is completed using the reference TRBV11-3 and TRBJ2-3 genes on either side, the full variable domain is EAGVVQSPRYKIIEKKQPVAFWCNPISGHNTLYWYLQNLGQGPELLIRYENEEAVDDSQLPKDRFSAERLKGVDSTLKIQPAELGDSAVYLCASSLGSGGTDTQYFGPGTRLTVL.